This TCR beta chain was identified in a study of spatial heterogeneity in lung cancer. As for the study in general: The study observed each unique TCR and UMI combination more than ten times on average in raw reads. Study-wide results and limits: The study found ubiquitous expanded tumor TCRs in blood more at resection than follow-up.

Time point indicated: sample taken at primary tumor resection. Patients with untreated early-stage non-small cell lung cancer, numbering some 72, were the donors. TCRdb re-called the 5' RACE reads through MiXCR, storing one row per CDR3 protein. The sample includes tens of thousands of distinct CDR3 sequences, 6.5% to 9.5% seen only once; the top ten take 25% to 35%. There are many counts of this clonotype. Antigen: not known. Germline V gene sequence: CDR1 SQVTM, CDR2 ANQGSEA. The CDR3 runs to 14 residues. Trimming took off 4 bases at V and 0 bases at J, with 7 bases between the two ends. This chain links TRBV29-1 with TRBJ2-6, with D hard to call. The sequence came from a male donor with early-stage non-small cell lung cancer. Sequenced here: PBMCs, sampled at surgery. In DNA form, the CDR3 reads TGCAGCGTTGGTGTGAACTCTGGGGCCAACGTCCTGACTTTC. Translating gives CSVGVNSGANVLTF.